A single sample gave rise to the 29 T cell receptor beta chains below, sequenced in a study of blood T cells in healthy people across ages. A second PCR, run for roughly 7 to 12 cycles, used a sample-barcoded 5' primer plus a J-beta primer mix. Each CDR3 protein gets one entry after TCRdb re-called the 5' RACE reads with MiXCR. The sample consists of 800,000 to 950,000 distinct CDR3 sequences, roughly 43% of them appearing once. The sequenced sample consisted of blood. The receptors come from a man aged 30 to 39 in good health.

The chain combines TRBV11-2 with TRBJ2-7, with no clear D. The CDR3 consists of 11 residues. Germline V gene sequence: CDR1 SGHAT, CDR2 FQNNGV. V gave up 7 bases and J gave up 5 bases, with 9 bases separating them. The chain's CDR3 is CASMSAHEQYF. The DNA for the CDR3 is TGTGCCAGCATGAGCGCCCACGAGCAGTACTTC.

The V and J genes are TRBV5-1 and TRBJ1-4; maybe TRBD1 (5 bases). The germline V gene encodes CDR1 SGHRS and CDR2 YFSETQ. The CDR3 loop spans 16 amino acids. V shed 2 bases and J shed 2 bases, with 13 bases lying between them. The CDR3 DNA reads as TGCGCCAGCAGCTTTGGGGACCGTGGGACTAATGAAAAACTGTTTTTT. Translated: CASSFGDRGTNEKLFF.

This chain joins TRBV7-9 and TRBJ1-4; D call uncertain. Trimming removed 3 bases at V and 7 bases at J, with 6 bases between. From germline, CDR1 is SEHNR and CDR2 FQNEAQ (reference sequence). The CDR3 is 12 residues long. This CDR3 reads CASSFDREKLFF. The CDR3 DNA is TGTGCCAGCAGCTTTGATCGTGAAAAACTGTTTTTT.

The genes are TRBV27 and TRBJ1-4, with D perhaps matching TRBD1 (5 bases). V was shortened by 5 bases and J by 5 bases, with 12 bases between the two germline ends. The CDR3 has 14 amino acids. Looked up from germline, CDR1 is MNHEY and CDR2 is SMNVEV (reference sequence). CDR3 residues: CASSPLGGNEKLFF. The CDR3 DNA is TGTGCCAGCAGTCCGTTGGGGGGGAATGAAAAACTGTTTTTT. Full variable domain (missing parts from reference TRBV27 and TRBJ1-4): EAQVTQNPRYLITVTGKKLTVTCSQNMNHEYMSWYRQDPGLGLRQIYYSMNVEVTDKGDVPEGYKVSRKEKRNFPLILESPSPNQTSLYFCASSPLGGNEKLFFGSGTQLSVL.

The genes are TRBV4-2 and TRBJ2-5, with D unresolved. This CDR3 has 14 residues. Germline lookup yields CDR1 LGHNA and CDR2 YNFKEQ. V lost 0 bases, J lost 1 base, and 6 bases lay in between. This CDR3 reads CASSQDTGQETQYF. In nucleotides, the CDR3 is TGTGCCAGCAGCCAAGATACCGGCCAAGAGACCCAGTACTTC.

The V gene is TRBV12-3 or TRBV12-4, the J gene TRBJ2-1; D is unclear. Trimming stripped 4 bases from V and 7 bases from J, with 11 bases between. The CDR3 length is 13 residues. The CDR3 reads CASSYRTGNEQFF. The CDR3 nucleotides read TGTGCCAGCAGTTACCGAACCGGGAATGAGCAGTTCTTC.

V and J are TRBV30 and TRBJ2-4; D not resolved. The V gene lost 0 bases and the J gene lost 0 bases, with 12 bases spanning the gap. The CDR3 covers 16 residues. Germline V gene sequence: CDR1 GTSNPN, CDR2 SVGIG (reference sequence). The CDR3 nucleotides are TGTGCCTGGAGTGTTGGTGCGTTAATAGCCAAAAACATTCAGTACTTC. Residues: CAWSVGALIAKNIQYF.

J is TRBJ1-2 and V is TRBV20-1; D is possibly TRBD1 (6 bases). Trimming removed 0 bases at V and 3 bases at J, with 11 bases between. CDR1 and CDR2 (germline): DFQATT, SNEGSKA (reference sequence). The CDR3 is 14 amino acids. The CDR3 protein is CSARDMRGDYGYTF. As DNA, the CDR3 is TGCAGTGCTAGAGATATGAGGGGGGACTATGGCTACACCTTC.

The CDR3 spells CASSPHGGAGNEQFF. Written as DNA, the CDR3 is TGTGCCAGCAGTCCCCATGGGGGGGCTGGCAATGAGCAGTTCTTC. This chain links TRBV7-9 with TRBJ2-1; D is perhaps TRBD2 (7 bases). Per germline, CDR1 SEHNR and CDR2 FQNEAQ (reference sequence). The V end lost 6 bases, the J end lost 6 bases, and 18 bases lay between the germline ends. The length of the CDR3 is 15 residues.

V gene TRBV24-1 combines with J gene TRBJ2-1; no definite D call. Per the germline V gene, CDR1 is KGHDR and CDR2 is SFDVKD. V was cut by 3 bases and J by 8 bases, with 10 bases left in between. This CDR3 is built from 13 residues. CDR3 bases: TGTGCCACCAGTGATCGGACCCCTGATGAGCAGTTCTTC. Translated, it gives CATSDRTPDEQFF.

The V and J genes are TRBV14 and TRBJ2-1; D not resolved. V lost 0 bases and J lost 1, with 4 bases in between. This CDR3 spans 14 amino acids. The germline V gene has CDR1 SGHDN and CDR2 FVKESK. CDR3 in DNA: TGTGCCAGCAGCCAAGATTGGTCCTACAATGAGCAGTTCTTC. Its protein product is CASSQDWSYNEQFF.

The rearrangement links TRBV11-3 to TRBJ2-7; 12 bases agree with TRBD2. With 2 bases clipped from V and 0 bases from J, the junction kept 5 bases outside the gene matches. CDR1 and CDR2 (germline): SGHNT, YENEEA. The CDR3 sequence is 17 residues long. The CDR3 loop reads CASSLWLAGGSSYEQYF. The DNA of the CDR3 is TGTGCCAGCAGCTTATGGCTAGCGGGGGGGAGCTCCTACGAGCAGTACTTC.

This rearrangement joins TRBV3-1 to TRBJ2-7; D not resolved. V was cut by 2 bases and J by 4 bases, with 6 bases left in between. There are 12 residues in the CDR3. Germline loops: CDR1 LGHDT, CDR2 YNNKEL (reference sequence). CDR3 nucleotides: TGTGCCAGCAGCCAATTTCAGTACGAGCAGTACTTC. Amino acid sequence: CASSQFQYEQYF.

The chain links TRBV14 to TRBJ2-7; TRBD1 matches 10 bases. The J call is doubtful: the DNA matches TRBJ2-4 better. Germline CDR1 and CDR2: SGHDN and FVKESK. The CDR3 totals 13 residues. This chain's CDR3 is CASSEGQGYIQYF. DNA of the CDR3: TGTGCCAGCAGCGAGGGACAGGGGTACATTCAGTACTTC.

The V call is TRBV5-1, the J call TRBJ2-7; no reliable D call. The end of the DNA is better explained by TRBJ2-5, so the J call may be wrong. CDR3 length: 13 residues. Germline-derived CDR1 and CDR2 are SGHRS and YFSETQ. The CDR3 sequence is CASSVDGLETQYF. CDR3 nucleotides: TGCGCCAGCAGCGTGGACGGGTTGGAGACCCAGTACTTC.

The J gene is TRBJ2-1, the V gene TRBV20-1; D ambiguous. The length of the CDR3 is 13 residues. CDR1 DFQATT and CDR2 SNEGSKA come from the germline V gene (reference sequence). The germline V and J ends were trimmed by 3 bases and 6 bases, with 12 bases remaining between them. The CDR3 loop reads CSASNPDVNEQFF. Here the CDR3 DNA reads TGCAGTGCTAGTAATCCAGACGTCAATGAGCAGTTCTTC.

The CDR3 region is CASSTQLAGGNNEQFF. The CDR3 DNA follows: TGCGCCAGCAGTACCCAACTAGCGGGGGGGAACAATGAGCAGTTCTTC. The rearrangement links TRBV5-1 to TRBJ2-1, with 13 bases lining up with TRBD2. This CDR3 comprises 16 residues. Trimming cost V 5 bases and J 5 bases; bases outside gene matches: 7. CDR1 is SGHRS and CDR2 is YFSETQ in the germline V gene.

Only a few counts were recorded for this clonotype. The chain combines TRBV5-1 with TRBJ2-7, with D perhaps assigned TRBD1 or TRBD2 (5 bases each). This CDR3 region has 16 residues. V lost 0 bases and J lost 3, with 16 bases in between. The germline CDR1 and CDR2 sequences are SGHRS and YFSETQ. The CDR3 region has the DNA TGCGCCAGCAGCTTGGTGGGGGATGGAACGGACTACGAGCAGTACTTC. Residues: CASSLVGDGTDYEQYF. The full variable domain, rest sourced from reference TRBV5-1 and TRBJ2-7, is KAGVTQTPRYLIKTRGQQVTLSCSPISGHRSVSWYQQTPGQGLQFLFEYFSETQRNKGNFPGRFSGRQFSNSRSEMNVSTLELGDSALYLCASSLVGDGTDYEQYFGPGTRLTVT.

DNA for the CDR3: TGTGCCAGCAGCGTAGCCCTAGTAAATGAGCAGTTCTTC. Amino acids: CASSVALVNEQFF. The chain employs TRBV9 and TRBJ2-1; D gene ambiguous. The CDR3 runs to 13 residues. V lost 0 bases to trimming and J lost 7 bases, with 8 bases between them. Germline assignment: CDR1 SGDLS and CDR2 YYNGEE.

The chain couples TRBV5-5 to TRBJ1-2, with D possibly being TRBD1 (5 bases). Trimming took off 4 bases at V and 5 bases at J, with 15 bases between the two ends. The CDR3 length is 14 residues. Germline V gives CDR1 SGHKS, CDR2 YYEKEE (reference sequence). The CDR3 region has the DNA TGTGCCAGCAGCCCCTTCGAGCAGGGATATGGCTACACCTTC. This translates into CASSPFEQGYGYTF.

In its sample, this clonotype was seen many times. In nucleotides, the CDR3 is TGTGCCAGCAGCCGTACATTCGGCAGCGAGAAGCCCCAGCATTTT. Translating gives CASSRTFGSEKPQHF. This chain links TRBV7-2 with TRBJ1-5; D is unresolved. Deletions cut 5 bases from V and 8 bases from J, with 19 bases between. Germline loops: CDR1 SGHTA, CDR2 FQGNSA. The CDR3 spans 15 residues. Together with reference TRBV7-2 and TRBJ1-5, the CDR3 gives the full variable domain: GAGVSQSPSNKVTEKGKDVELRCDPISGHTALYWYRQSLGQGLEFLIYFQGNSAPDKSGLPSDRFSAERTGGSVSTLTIQRTQQEDSAVYLCASSRTFGSEKPQHFGDGTRLSIL.

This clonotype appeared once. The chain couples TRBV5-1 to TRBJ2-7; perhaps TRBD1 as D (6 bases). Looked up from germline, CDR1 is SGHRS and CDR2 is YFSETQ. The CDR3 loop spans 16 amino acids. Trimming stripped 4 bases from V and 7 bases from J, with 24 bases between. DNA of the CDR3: TGCGCCAGCAGCGACAACAGGGTGCCCCCTTACAATGAGCAGTACTTC. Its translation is CASSDNRVPPYNEQYF.

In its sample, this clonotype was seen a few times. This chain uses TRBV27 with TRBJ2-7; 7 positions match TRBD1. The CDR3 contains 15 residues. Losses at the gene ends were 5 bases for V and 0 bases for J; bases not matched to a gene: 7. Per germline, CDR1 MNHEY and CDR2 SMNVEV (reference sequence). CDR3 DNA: TGTGCCAGCAGTCGACAGGGTACCCACTCCTACGAGCAGTACTTC. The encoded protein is CASSRQGTHSYEQYF.

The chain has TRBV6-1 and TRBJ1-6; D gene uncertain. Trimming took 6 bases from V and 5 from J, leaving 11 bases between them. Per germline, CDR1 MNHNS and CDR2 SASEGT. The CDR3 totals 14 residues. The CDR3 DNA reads TGTGCCAGCAGGAGGGCGCAGGATAATTCACCCCTCCACTTT. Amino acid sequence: CASRRAQDNSPLHF.

This CDR3 reads CASIGTLTDTQYF. As DNA, the CDR3 is TGTGCCAGCATCGGGACCCTCACAGATACGCAGTATTTT. This chain links TRBV2 with TRBJ2-3; perhaps D is TRBD1 or TRBD2 (5 bases each). Trimming stripped 7 bases from V and 2 bases from J, with 10 bases between. The CDR3 sequence is 13 residues long. CDR1 is SNHLY, CDR2 FYNNEI, per germline. The full variable domain, in which reference TRBV2 and TRBJ2-3 provide the parts outside the CDR3, is EPEVTQTPSHQVTQMGQEVILRCVPISNHLYFYWYRQILGQKVEFLVSFYNNEISEKSEIFDDQFSVERPDGSNFTLKIRSTKLEDSAMYFCASIGTLTDTQYFGPGTRLTVL.

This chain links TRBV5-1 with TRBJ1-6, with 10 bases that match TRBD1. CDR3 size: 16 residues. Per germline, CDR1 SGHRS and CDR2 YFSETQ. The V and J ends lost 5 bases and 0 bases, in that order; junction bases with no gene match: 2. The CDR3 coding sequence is TGCGCCAGCAGGGGACAGGGGAGCTCCTATAATTCACCCCTCCACTTT. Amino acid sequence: CASRGQGSSYNSPLHF.

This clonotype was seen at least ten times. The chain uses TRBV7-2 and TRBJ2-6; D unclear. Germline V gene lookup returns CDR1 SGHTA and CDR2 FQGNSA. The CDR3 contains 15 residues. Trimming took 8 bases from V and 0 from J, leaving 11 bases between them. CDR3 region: CASRPQNSGANVLTF. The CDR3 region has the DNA TGTGCCAGCCGTCCTCAGAACTCTGGGGCCAACGTCCTGACTTTC.

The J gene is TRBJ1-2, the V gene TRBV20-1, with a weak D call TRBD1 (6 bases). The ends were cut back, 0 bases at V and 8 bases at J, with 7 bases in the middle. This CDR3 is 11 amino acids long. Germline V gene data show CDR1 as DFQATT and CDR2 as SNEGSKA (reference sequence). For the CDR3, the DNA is TGCAGTGCTAGAGAGGGGGGCGGCTACACCTTC. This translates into CSAREGGGYTF.

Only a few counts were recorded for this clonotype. The CDR3, as DNA: TGTGCCAGCAGCTTTCTGCGGACTAGCGGGGAGGTAGCCAAAAACATTCAGTACTTC. Its protein is CASSFLRTSGEVAKNIQYF. The genes are TRBV5-5 and TRBJ2-4; 12 bases are shared with TRBD2. J was trimmed by 0 bases and V by 2 bases; bases with no gene match: 9. Germline V gene sequence: CDR1 SGHKS, CDR2 YYEKEE (reference sequence). The CDR3 totals 19 residues.